This TCR beta chain comes out of a study of cytomegalovirus exposure and HLA in healthy donors. A multiplex PCR was run with 60 Vbeta primers and 13 Jbeta primers. The table came from immunoSEQ multiplex PCR; TCRdb's copy has only in-frame clones and leaves some out. The listing contains about 170,000 clones. Germline V lookup: CDR1 SEHNR, CDR2 FQNEAQ (reference sequence). The CDR3 is 16 amino acids. The V gene lost 3 bases and the J gene lost 3 bases, with 12 bases spanning the gap. Sequencing was carried out using PBMCs. The sequence was collected from a woman aged 60 to 75 in good health and CMV-seronegative. J is TRBJ2-6 and V is TRBV7-9; D is unclear. This chain's CDR3 is CASSLEAGFGANVLTF. CDR3 DNA: TGTGCCAGCAGCTTGGAAGCCGGGTTTGGGGCCAACGTCCTGACTTTC.